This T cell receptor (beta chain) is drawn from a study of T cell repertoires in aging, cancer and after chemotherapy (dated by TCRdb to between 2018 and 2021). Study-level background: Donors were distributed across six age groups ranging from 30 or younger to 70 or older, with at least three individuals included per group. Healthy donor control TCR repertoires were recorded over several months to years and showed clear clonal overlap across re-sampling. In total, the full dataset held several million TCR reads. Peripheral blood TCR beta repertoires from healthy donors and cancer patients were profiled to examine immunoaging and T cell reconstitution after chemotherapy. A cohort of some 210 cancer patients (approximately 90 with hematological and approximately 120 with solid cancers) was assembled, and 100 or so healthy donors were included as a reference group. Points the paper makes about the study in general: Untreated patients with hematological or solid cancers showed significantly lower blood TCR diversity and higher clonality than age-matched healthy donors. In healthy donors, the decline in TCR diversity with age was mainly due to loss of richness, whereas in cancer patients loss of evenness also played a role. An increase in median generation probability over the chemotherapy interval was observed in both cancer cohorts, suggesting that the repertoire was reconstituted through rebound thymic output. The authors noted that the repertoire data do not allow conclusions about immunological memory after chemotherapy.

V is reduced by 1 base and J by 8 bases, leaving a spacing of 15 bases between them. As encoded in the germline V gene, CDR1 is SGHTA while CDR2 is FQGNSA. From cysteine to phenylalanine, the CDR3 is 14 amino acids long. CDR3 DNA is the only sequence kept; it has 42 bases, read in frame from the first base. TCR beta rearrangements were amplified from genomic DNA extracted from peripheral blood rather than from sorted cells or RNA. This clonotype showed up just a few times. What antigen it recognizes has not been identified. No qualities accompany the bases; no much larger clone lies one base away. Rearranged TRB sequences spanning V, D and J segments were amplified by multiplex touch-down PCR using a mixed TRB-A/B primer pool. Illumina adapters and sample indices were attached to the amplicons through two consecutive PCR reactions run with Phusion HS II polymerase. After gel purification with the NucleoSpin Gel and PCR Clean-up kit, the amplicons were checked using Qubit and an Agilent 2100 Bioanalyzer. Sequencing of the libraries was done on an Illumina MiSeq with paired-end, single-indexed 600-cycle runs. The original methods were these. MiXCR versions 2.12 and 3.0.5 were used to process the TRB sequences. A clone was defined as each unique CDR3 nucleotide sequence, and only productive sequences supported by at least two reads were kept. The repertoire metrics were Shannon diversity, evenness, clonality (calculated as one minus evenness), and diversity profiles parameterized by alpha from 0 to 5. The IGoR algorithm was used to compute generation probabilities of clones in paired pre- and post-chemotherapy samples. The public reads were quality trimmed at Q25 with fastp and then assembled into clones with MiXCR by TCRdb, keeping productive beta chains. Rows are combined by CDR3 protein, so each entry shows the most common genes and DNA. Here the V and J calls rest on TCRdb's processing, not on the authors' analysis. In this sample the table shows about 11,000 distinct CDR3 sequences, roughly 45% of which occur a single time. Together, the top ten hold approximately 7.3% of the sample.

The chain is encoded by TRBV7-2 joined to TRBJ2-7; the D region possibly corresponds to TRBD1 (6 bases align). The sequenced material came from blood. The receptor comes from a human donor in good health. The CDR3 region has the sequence CASSLEGGRGQQYF. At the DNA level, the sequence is TGTGCCAGCAGCTTAGAAGGTGGCAGGGGCCAGCAGTACTTC.